This TCR beta chain was captured in a study of cytotoxic CD8 clonotypes in ibrutinib-treated CLL. In the study overall: Responses: some 25 partial, 2 complete; after median 68 months, about 15 stayed remitted, some 12 progressed.

This CDR3 has 14 amino acids. Trimming pared 5 bases from V and 8 bases from J, leaving 15 bases between. Germline CDR1 reads SNHLY; CDR2 reads FYNNEI. Clones were read by immunoSEQ multiplex PCR, and TCRdb kept only the in-frame ones, dropping some. The sample has more than 140,000 clones, around 77% seen once. Note on this clone: What it recognizes is unknown.

Overall study findings and caveats: The study found baseline clonality above age-matched healthy donors, tracking circulating CD8+ T-cell counts. Before falling back toward baseline at progression, clonality had risen at the time of ibrutinib response.

The chain couples TRBV2 to TRBJ1-4, with a weak D call TRBD1 (5 bases). Source: PBMCs, taken after 12 months of ibrutinib treatment. The clonotype was recovered from a human donor with chronic lymphocytic leukemia. The CDR3 spells CASSSLGGSEKLFF. DNA of the CDR3: TGTGCCAGCAGTAGCTTGGGGGGGTCGGAAAAACTGTTTTTT.